These T cell receptor beta chains were read from a single sample in a study of blood T cell repertoires in COVID-19. The protocol was immunoSEQ multiplex PCR, while the TCRdb copy is restricted to in-frame clones and leaves out a portion. Of fewer than 250,000 clones listed, approximately 83% are singletons. Sequenced material: peripheral blood. The receptors stem from a middle-aged woman with active or convalescent COVID-19. The CDR3 runs from the conserved cysteine through the conserved F or W. A D gene is named only where the DNA matches it firmly. Expanded clones are given a class, and other clones once, few, many or no size at all.

v_gene: TRBV4-3
j_gene: TRBJ1-4
len: 14
abundance: -
d_gene: -
CDR3nt: TGCGCCAGCAGCCCTCAACAGGGCGTGGAAAAACTGTTTTTT
CDR3aa: CASSPQQGVEKLFF

v_gene: TRBV30
j_gene: TRBJ2-5
len: 13
abundance: once
d_gene: TRBD1
CDR3nt: TGTGCCTGGAGGACAGGGGGGGGAGAGACCCAGTACTTC
CDR3aa: CAWRTGGGETQYF

v_gene: TRBV27
j_gene: TRBJ2-3
len: 15
abundance: -
d_gene: -
CDR3nt: TGTGCCAGTACACCCGGGAGCCGGACCGGGGATACGCAGTATTTT
CDR3aa: CASTPGSRTGDTQYF

v_gene: TRBV6-5
j_gene: TRBJ2-6
len: 15
abundance: -
d_gene: -
CDR3nt: TGTGCCAGCAGCTACCTAATCTCTGGGGCCAACGTCCTGACTTTC
CDR3aa: CASSYLISGANVLTF

v_gene: TRBV5-1
j_gene: TRBJ2-1
len: 16
abundance: -
d_gene: TRBD2
CDR3nt: TGCGCCAGCAGCGTCCTTAGCGGGAGCAGCTACAATGAGCAGTTCTTC
CDR3aa: CASSVLSGSSYNEQFF

v_gene: TRBV7-8
j_gene: TRBJ1-1
len: 12
abundance: -
d_gene: -
CDR3nt: TGTGCCAGCAGCTCAATGAACACTGAAGCTTTCTTT
CDR3aa: CASSSMNTEAFF

v_gene: TRBV3-1/TRBV3-2
j_gene: TRBJ1-2
len: 16
abundance: -
d_gene: -
CDR3nt: TGTGCCAGCAGCCAAGAGGCAGGATCCCTGGGCTATGGCTACACCTTC
CDR3aa: CASSQEAGSLGYGYTF

v_gene: TRBV9
j_gene: TRBJ1-2
len: 13
abundance: once
d_gene: -
CDR3nt: TGTGCCAGCTACCGACCAGGTACCTATGGCTACACCTTC
CDR3aa: CASYRPGTYGYTF

v_gene: TRBV6-6
j_gene: TRBJ1-2
len: 15
abundance: -
d_gene: -
CDR3nt: TGTGCCAGCAGTTCACAGGCGGCGGTCCCCTATGGCTACACCTTC
CDR3aa: CASSSQAAVPYGYTF

v_gene: TRBV29-1
j_gene: TRBJ2-2
len: 16
abundance: -
d_gene: TRBD2
CDR3nt: TGCAGCGTTGGACTAGCGGGAGGGCCAGGGACCGGGGAGCTGTTTTTT
CDR3aa: CSVGLAGGPGTGELFF

v_gene: TRBV11-2
j_gene: TRBJ2-1
len: 13
abundance: -
d_gene: TRBD2
CDR3nt: TGTGCCAGCAGCTTAGGGCTAGCGGGGGGTCAGTTCTTC
CDR3aa: CASSLGLAGGQFF

v_gene: TRBV15
j_gene: TRBJ2-5
len: 17
abundance: -
d_gene: TRBD1
CDR3nt: TGTGCCACCAGCAGAGATTTGGGCAGGGGGCGCTCGGAGACCCAGTACTTC
CDR3aa: CATSRDLGRGRSETQYF

v_gene: TRBV10-3
j_gene: TRBJ1-1
len: 13
abundance: -
d_gene: -
CDR3nt: TGTGCCATCAGTAAACCAGGGGACACTGAAGCTTTCTTT
CDR3aa: CAISKPGDTEAFF

v_gene: TRBV6-4
j_gene: TRBJ2-3
len: 17
abundance: -
d_gene: TRBD2
CDR3nt: TGTGCCAGCAGTGAGGATTCTAGCGGGAGTCGGACAGATACGCAGTATTTT
CDR3aa: CASSEDSSGSRTDTQYF

v_gene: TRBV4-3
j_gene: TRBJ2-7
len: 14
abundance: once
d_gene: TRBD1
CDR3nt: TGCGCCAGCAGCCAAGATGGGACAGCCTACGAGCAGTACTTC
CDR3aa: CASSQDGTAYEQYF

v_gene: TRBV10-3
j_gene: TRBJ2-7
len: 15
abundance: -
d_gene: TRBD1
CDR3nt: TGTGCCATCAGCGCAGGACAGGGGGTGAAGCACGAGCAGTACTTC
CDR3aa: CAISAGQGVKHEQYF

v_gene: TRBV5-1
j_gene: TRBJ1-3
len: 15
abundance: -
d_gene: -
CDR3nt: TGCGCCAGCAGCCGGACGTCGGGGGATGGAAACACCATATATTTT
CDR3aa: CASSRTSGDGNTIYF

v_gene: TRBV19
j_gene: TRBJ2-6
len: 16
abundance: -
d_gene: TRBD1
CDR3nt: TGTGCCAGTAGGGTAAACAGGGGTCCTGGGGCCAACGTCCTGACTTTC
CDR3aa: CASRVNRGPGANVLTF

v_gene: TRBV7-6
j_gene: TRBJ1-3
len: 14
abundance: -
d_gene: -
CDR3nt: TGTGCCAGCAGGGCCGGGACATCTGGAAACACCATATATTTT
CDR3aa: CASRAGTSGNTIYF

v_gene: TRBV29-1
j_gene: TRBJ1-1
len: 12
abundance: -
d_gene: -
CDR3nt: TGCAGCGTTGTTCAGGGAAACACTGAAGCTTTCTTT
CDR3aa: CSVVQGNTEAFF

v_gene: TRBV28
j_gene: TRBJ2-4
len: 17
abundance: -
d_gene: -
CDR3nt: TGTGCCAGCAGTTTACAGTTTGTAGAGCGGAACCTAAACATTCAGTACTTC
CDR3aa: CASSLQFVERNLNIQYF

v_gene: TRBV10-3
j_gene: TRBJ1-5
len: 17
abundance: -
d_gene: TRBD1
CDR3nt: TGTGCCATCAGTGAGTCTACAGGACAGGGGGCAAGGCAGCCCCAGCATTTT
CDR3aa: CAISESTGQGARQPQHF

v_gene: TRBV6-5
j_gene: TRBJ2-5
len: 13
abundance: -
d_gene: -
CDR3nt: TGTGCCAGCAGTACAACAGGGCCAGAGACCCAGTACTTC
CDR3aa: CASSTTGPETQYF

v_gene: TRBV4-3
j_gene: TRBJ2-2
len: 16
abundance: -
d_gene: TRBD1
CDR3nt: TGCGCCAGCAGCCAAATGGGACAGGGGAACACCGGGGAGCTGTTTTTT
CDR3aa: CASSQMGQGNTGELFF

v_gene: TRBV27
j_gene: TRBJ1-6
len: 20
abundance: -
d_gene: TRBD1
CDR3nt: TGTGCCAGCAGCTCAGTCAGGGGTCGAGGGGGCGCGTCCTATAATTCACCCCTCCACTTT
CDR3aa: CASSSVRGRGGASYNSPLHF

v_gene: TRBV4-3
j_gene: TRBJ2-7
len: 17
abundance: -
d_gene: TRBD1
CDR3nt: TGCGCCAGCAGCCAAGAGCTCTCGGGACAGGGGATTTACGAGCAGTACTTC
CDR3aa: CASSQELSGQGIYEQYF

v_gene: TRBV10-3
j_gene: TRBJ2-7
len: 14
abundance: -
d_gene: TRBD1
CDR3nt: TGTGCCATCAGTGGGACAGGGGGCTCCTACGAGCAGTACTTC
CDR3aa: CAISGTGGSYEQYF

v_gene: TRBV27
j_gene: TRBJ1-2
len: 14
abundance: -
d_gene: -
CDR3nt: TGTGCCAGCAGTTTATCGGAGGAGGGCTATGGCTACACCTTC
CDR3aa: CASSLSEEGYGYTF

v_gene: TRBV7-2
j_gene: TRBJ1-1
len: 15
abundance: few
d_gene: TRBD1
CDR3nt: TGTGCCAGCAGCCCCACAGGGGTCTCGAACACTGAAGCTTTCTTT
CDR3aa: CASSPTGVSNTEAFF

v_gene: TRBV30
j_gene: TRBJ1-5
len: 14
abundance: -
d_gene: -
CDR3nt: TGTGCCTGGGGGCGTCAGGAAAACAATCAGCCCCAGCATTTT
CDR3aa: CAWGRQENNQPQHF

v_gene: TRBV27
j_gene: TRBJ2-7
len: 15
abundance: -
d_gene: TRBD1
CDR3nt: TGTGCCAGCAGTTTCCTACAGGGGACGTCCTACGAGCAGTACTTC
CDR3aa: CASSFLQGTSYEQYF

v_gene: TRBV5-8
j_gene: TRBJ2-1
len: 14
abundance: -
d_gene: TRBD1
CDR3nt: TGTGCCAGCAACCTAGGGACAGGCTACAATGAGCAGTTCTTC
CDR3aa: CASNLGTGYNEQFF

v_gene: TRBV7-9
j_gene: TRBJ2-2
len: 18
abundance: -
d_gene: TRBD2
CDR3nt: TGTGCCAGCAGCATGGGACTAGCGGGAGATCAGAACACCGGGGAGCTGTTTTTT
CDR3aa: CASSMGLAGDQNTGELFF

v_gene: TRBV18
j_gene: TRBJ2-7
len: 15
abundance: -
d_gene: TRBD1
CDR3nt: TGTGCCAGCTCACCCCCCTCACAGGGGGCCTACGAGCAGTACTTC
CDR3aa: CASSPPSQGAYEQYF

v_gene: TRBV5-1
j_gene: TRBJ1-5
len: 14
abundance: once
d_gene: TRBD1
CDR3nt: TGCGCCAGCAGCCCGACAGGGAGCGATCAGCCCCAGCATTTT
CDR3aa: CASSPTGSDQPQHF

v_gene: TRBV9
j_gene: TRBJ1-6
len: 12
abundance: -
d_gene: -
CDR3nt: TGTGCCAGCAGCCCTCGGAATTCACCCCTCCACTTT
CDR3aa: CASSPRNSPLHF

v_gene: TRBV25-1
j_gene: TRBJ2-2
len: 13
abundance: -
d_gene: -
CDR3nt: TGTGCCAGCAGTGTCACAGGGCCCGGGGAGCTGTTTTTT
CDR3aa: CASSVTGPGELFF

v_gene: TRBV7-9
j_gene: TRBJ2-1
len: 14
abundance: -
d_gene: -
CDR3nt: TGTGCCAGCAGGAAGGCAGGACAAAACAATGAGCAGTTCTTC
CDR3aa: CASRKAGQNNEQFF

v_gene: TRBV2
j_gene: TRBJ2-1
len: 12
abundance: -
d_gene: TRBD2
CDR3nt: TGTGCCAGCACTATGACTAGCATTGAGCAGTTCTTC
CDR3aa: CASTMTSIEQFF